This T cell receptor beta chain was documented in a study of T cells in Graves' hyperthyroidism and ophthalmopathy. With 5 bases clipped from V and 6 bases from J, the junction kept 8 bases outside the gene matches. This CDR3 comprises 16 residues. Amplification of TCR beta CDR3 regions used RNA as the template. The HTBI primer set drove a first-round RT-PCR of the TCR CDR3. MiXCR was run by TCRdb on the multiplex PCR reads, yielding one entry per CDR3 protein. The table records roughly 750,000 distinct CDR3 sequences, about a sixth of them present only once. Stable Graves' hyperthyroidism meant no ophthalmopathy progression within 18 months. This clonotype was recorded at least ten times.

Sequenced input: blood. This chain uses TRBV12-3 or TRBV12-4 with TRBJ2-1, with 12 nucleotides matching TRBD2. This sequence was found in a man aged 18 to 30 with Graves' hyperthyroidism. CDR3 sequence reads: CASSPLLAGGGNEQFF. The CDR3 coding sequence is TGTGCCAGCAGTCCCCTACTAGCGGGAGGTGGCAATGAGCAGTTCTTC.